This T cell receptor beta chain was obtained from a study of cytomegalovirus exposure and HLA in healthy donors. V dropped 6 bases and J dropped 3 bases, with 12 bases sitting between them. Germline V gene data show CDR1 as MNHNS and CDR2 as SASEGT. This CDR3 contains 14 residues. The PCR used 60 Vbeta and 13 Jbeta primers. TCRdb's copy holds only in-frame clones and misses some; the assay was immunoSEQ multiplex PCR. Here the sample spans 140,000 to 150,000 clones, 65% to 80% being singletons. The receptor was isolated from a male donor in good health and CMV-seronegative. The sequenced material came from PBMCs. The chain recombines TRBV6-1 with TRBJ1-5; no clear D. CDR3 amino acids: CASRPRRVNQPQHF. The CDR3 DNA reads TGTGCCAGCAGACCCCGTAGAGTCAATCAGCCCCAGCATTTT.